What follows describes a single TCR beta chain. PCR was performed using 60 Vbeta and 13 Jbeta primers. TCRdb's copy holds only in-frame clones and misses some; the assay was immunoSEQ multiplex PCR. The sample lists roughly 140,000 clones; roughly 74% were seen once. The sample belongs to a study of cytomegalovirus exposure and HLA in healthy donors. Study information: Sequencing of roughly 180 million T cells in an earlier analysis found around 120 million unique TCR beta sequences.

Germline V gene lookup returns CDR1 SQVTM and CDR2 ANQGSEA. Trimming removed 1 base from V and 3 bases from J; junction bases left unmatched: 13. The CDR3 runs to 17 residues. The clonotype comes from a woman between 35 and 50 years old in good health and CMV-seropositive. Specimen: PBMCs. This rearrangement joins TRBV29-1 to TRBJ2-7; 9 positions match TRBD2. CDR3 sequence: CSVEGAGSSGGDYEQYF. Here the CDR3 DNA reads TGCAGCGTTGAAGGGGCGGGGAGTAGCGGGGGTGACTACGAGCAGTACTTC.